The sample holds a few counts of the clone carrying this T cell receptor beta chain. Antigen specificity is unknown. Germline V lookup: CDR1 SGHNT, CDR2 YENEEA. V lost 1 base, J lost 6 bases, and 12 bases lay in between. The CDR3 is 14 residues long. Generated by immunoSEQ multiplex PCR, the TCRdb table keeps only in-frame clones and is missing some. Seen here are 25,000 to 35,000 clones, around 85% observed once, and the top ten hold about 7.7%. This record comes from a study of radiotherapy plus CTLA-4 blockade in lung cancer. Findings and limits, study-wide: Tumor-origin TCR clones grew in blood after radiotherapy plus ipilimumab. Alongside interferon-beta, early blood T cell clone dynamics were reportedly the best predictor of response.

This chain joins TRBV11-3 and TRBJ1-1, with a possible D match to TRBD1 (5 bases). The material was peripheral blood, obtained from a patient treated with radiotherapy plus ipilimumab. The TCR comes from a human donor with non-small cell lung cancer who had stable disease on radiotherapy plus ipilimumab. As DNA, the CDR3 is TGTGCCAGCAGCTTAGGCTCAGGGCGGGCTGAAGCTTTCTTT. Encoded protein: CASSLGSGRAEAFF.